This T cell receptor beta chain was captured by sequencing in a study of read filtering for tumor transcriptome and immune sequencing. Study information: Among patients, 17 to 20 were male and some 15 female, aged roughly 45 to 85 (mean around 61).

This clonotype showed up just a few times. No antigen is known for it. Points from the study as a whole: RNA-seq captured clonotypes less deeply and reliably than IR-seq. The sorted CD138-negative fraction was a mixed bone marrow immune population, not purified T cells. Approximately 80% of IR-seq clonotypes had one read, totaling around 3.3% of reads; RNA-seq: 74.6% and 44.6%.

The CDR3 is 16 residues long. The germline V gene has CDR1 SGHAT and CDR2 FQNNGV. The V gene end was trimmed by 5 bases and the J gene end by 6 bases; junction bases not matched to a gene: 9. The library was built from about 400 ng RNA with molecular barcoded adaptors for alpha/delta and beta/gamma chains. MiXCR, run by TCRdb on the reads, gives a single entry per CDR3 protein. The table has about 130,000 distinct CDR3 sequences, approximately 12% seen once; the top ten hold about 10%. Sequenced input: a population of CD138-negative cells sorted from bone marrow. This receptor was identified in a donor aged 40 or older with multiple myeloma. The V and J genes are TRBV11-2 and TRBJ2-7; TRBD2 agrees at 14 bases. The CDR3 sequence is CASSTPGTSGSPEQYF. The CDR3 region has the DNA TGTGCCAGCAGCACTCCCGGGACTAGCGGGAGTCCCGAGCAGTACTTC.